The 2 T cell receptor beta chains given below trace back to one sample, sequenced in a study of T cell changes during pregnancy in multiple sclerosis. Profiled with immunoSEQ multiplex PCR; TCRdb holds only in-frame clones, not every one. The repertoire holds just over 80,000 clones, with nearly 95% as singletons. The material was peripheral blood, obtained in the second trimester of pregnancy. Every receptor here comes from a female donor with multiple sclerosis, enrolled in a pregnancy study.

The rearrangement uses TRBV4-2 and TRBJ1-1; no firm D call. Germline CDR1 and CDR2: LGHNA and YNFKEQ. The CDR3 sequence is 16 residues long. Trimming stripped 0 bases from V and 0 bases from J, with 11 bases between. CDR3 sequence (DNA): TGTGCCAGCAGCCAAGAGGGCGCGGGGATGAACACTGAAGCTTTCTTT. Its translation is CASSQEGAGMNTEAFF.

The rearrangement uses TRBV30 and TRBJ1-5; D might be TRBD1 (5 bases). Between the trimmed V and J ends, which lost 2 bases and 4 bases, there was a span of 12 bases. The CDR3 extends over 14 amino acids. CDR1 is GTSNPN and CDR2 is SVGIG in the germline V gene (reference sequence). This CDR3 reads CAWSPRGGNQPQHF. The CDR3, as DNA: TGTGCCTGGAGTCCCCGGGGGGGGAATCAGCCCCAGCATTTT.